These T cell receptor beta chains were read from a single sample in a study of regulatory T cells. Assay: immunoSEQ multiplex PCR; the TCRdb copy retains only in-frame clones and omits some. The table has 30,000 to 40,000 clones, more than 85% seen once; the top ten hold around 0.94%. The specimen was conventional CD4+ T cells sorted from blood. The source of these receptors is a child aged 2-15 years with CD3G deficiency. CDR3s include the opening cysteine and the closing phenylalanine or tryptophan. D genes are given only for firm matches. Rows give clone size only sometimes, using once, few, many, or a class for an expanded clone.

v_call: TRBV6-1; j_call: TRBJ2-7; d_call: TRBD1; clone_size: .; cdr3_nt: TGTGCCAGCAGTGAAGGGGGGACAGGTACCTACGAGCAGTACTTC; cdr3_aa: CASSEGGTGTYEQYF
v_call: TRBV7-9; j_call: TRBJ1-1; d_call: TRBD1; clone_size: few; cdr3_nt: TGTGCCAGCAGCTCACGGACAGGGAGAGCTTTCTTT; cdr3_aa: CASSSRTGRAFF
v_call: TRBV28; j_call: TRBJ1-2; d_call: .; clone_size: .; cdr3_nt: TGTGCCAGCAGTTTAAGGGCGGGGGCGAACTATGGCTACACCTTC; cdr3_aa: CASSLRAGANYGYTF
v_call: TRBV6-5; j_call: TRBJ2-7; d_call: .; clone_size: .; cdr3_nt: TGTGCCAGCAGTTACAAGGGAGGCGAGCAGTACTTC; cdr3_aa: CASSYKGGEQYF
v_call: TRBV28; j_call: TRBJ2-7; d_call: .; clone_size: once; cdr3_nt: TGTGCCAGCAGTCTACAGGGTGAGCAGTACTTC; cdr3_aa: CASSLQGEQYF
v_call: TRBV5-1; j_call: TRBJ2-5; d_call: .; clone_size: .; cdr3_nt: TGCGCCAGCAGCTTGGCGGGAGTCCGAGAGACCCAGTACTTC; cdr3_aa: CASSLAGVRETQYF
v_call: TRBV5-1; j_call: TRBJ2-7; d_call: TRBD2; clone_size: once; cdr3_nt: TGCGCCAGCAGCCCCGGCGGGGGGGACTCCTACGAGCAGTACTTC; cdr3_aa: CASSPGGGDSYEQYF
v_call: TRBV19; j_call: TRBJ2-2; d_call: .; clone_size: .; cdr3_nt: TGTGCCAGCCGTGAAATACGGAAGGCCCCCGGGGAGCTGTTTTTT; cdr3_aa: CASREIRKAPGELFF
v_call: TRBV6-1; j_call: TRBJ2-5; d_call: .; clone_size: .; cdr3_nt: TGTGCCAGCAGTGAATTTCGGGAAGAGACCCAGTACTTC; cdr3_aa: CASSEFREETQYF
v_call: TRBV12-5; j_call: TRBJ2-2; d_call: .; clone_size: .; cdr3_nt: TGTGCTAGTGGTTCACAGGGTTTTACCGGGGAGCTGTTTTTT; cdr3_aa: CASGSQGFTGELFF
v_call: TRBV7-2; j_call: TRBJ2-3; d_call: .; clone_size: .; cdr3_nt: TGTGCCAGCAGCTTCAGAGGAACCACAGATACGCAGTATTTT; cdr3_aa: CASSFRGTTDTQYF
v_call: TRBV28; j_call: TRBJ2-1; d_call: TRBD1; clone_size: .; cdr3_nt: TGTGCCAGCAGTTCACAGGGGGCCTACAATGAGCAGTTCTTC; cdr3_aa: CASSSQGAYNEQFF
v_call: TRBV28; j_call: TRBJ2-2; d_call: TRBD2; clone_size: .; cdr3_nt: TGTGCCAGCAGCTACGGCGGGACTAGAGCCGGGGAGCTGTTTTTT; cdr3_aa: CASSYGGTRAGELFF
v_call: TRBV6-6; j_call: TRBJ2-6; d_call: TRBD1; clone_size: .; cdr3_nt: TGTGCCAGCAGCCGACAGGGGGGGGCCAACGTCCTGACTTTC; cdr3_aa: CASSRQGGANVLTF
v_call: TRBV4-1; j_call: TRBJ2-5; d_call: TRBD2; clone_size: .; cdr3_nt: TGCGCCAGCAGCCCGGGGACTAGCGGAATAGAGACCCAGTACTTC; cdr3_aa: CASSPGTSGIETQYF
v_call: TRBV28; j_call: TRBJ2-3; d_call: TRBD1; clone_size: .; cdr3_nt: TGTGCCAGCAGTTTGGCCGGGACAGGCGCTTATACGCAGTATTTT; cdr3_aa: CASSLAGTGAYTQYF
v_call: TRBV5-1; j_call: TRBJ1-4; d_call: .; clone_size: once; cdr3_nt: TGCGCCAGCAGCTACGGACGGGGCACTAATGAAAAACTGTTTTTT; cdr3_aa: CASSYGRGTNEKLFF
v_call: TRBV6-1; j_call: TRBJ2-7; d_call: .; clone_size: .; cdr3_nt: TGTGCCAGCAGTTCCCAAACATTGGGGGAGCAGTACTTC; cdr3_aa: CASSSQTLGEQYF
v_call: TRBV5-1; j_call: TRBJ2-1; d_call: .; clone_size: .; cdr3_nt: TGCGCCAGCAGCTTGAACAATGAGCAGTTCTTC; cdr3_aa: CASSLNNEQFF
v_call: TRBV11-2; j_call: TRBJ2-2; d_call: TRBD2; clone_size: .; cdr3_nt: TGTGCCAGCAGCTCGGGAGGGAACACCGGGGAGCTGTTTTTT; cdr3_aa: CASSSGGNTGELFF
v_call: TRBV5-1; j_call: TRBJ2-1; d_call: .; clone_size: .; cdr3_nt: TGCGCCAGCAGCTTGTCGGCGTCCAATGAGCAGTTCTTC; cdr3_aa: CASSLSASNEQFF
v_call: TRBV28; j_call: TRBJ2-1; d_call: .; clone_size: few; cdr3_nt: TGTGCCAGCAGTCCGAGCTCCTACAATGAGCAGTTCTTC; cdr3_aa: CASSPSSYNEQFF
v_call: TRBV6-5; j_call: TRBJ2-1; d_call: .; clone_size: few; cdr3_nt: TGTGCCAGCTCGCAGTGGGGAGGGACAAATGAGCAGTTCTTC; cdr3_aa: CASSQWGGTNEQFF
v_call: TRBV6-1; j_call: TRBJ2-3; d_call: .; clone_size: .; cdr3_nt: TGTGCCAGCAGCAGAACCCTAGCGGATACGCAGTATTTT; cdr3_aa: CASSRTLADTQYF
v_call: TRBV19; j_call: TRBJ1-3; d_call: .; clone_size: .; cdr3_nt: TGTGCCAGTTCTCCCCACGCGGGCTCTGGAAACACCATATATTTT; cdr3_aa: CASSPHAGSGNTIYF
v_call: TRBV28; j_call: TRBJ2-1; d_call: .; clone_size: .; cdr3_nt: TGTGCCAGCAGTAGAAGGGGCTCCTACAATGAGCAGTTCTTC; cdr3_aa: CASSRRGSYNEQFF
v_call: TRBV5-1; j_call: TRBJ2-7; d_call: TRBD2; clone_size: .; cdr3_nt: TGCGCCAGCAGCTTCGCGGGAGGGCCCTACGAGCAGTACTTC; cdr3_aa: CASSFAGGPYEQYF
v_call: TRBV6-1; j_call: TRBJ1-2; d_call: TRBD1; clone_size: .; cdr3_nt: TGTGCCAGCAGTGAAACCCGACAGGGCTTGAGAGGCTACACCTTC; cdr3_aa: CASSETRQGLRGYTF
v_call: TRBV7-2; j_call: TRBJ2-3; d_call: TRBD2; clone_size: .; cdr3_nt: TGTGCCAGCAGTTCCGGGGGGTCAGATACGCAGTATTTT; cdr3_aa: CASSSGGSDTQYF
v_call: TRBV7-9; j_call: TRBJ2-5; d_call: TRBD1; clone_size: .; cdr3_nt: TGTGCCAGCAGCGGGGCAGGGGGCGCGAGGGGAATTAAAGAGACCCAGTACTTC; cdr3_aa: CASSGAGGARGIKETQYF
v_call: TRBV2; j_call: TRBJ1-5; d_call: .; clone_size: .; cdr3_nt: TGTGCCAGCAGGAGGGACAAAAGGAATCAGCCCCAGCATTTT; cdr3_aa: CASRRDKRNQPQHF
v_call: TRBV7-9; j_call: TRBJ2-2; d_call: .; clone_size: .; cdr3_nt: TGTGCCAGCAGCTTGGGCAGGGTGTTTAACACCGGGGAGCTGTTTTTT; cdr3_aa: CASSLGRVFNTGELFF
v_call: TRBV28; j_call: TRBJ1-1; d_call: .; clone_size: .; cdr3_nt: TGTGCCAGCAGTCTCCGGGGTGAAGCTTTCTTT; cdr3_aa: CASSLRGEAFF
v_call: TRBV10-3; j_call: TRBJ2-7; d_call: .; clone_size: .; cdr3_nt: TGTGCCATCGGGTCGGGCTCCTACGAGCAGTACTTC; cdr3_aa: CAIGSGSYEQYF
v_call: TRBV7-9; j_call: TRBJ2-3; d_call: .; clone_size: .; cdr3_nt: TGTGCCAGCAGCCAAGGATCAGGGTTGGGCACAGATACGCAGTATTTT; cdr3_aa: CASSQGSGLGTDTQYF
v_call: TRBV1; j_call: TRBJ2-1; d_call: .; clone_size: .; cdr3_nt: TGCACCAGCAGCCAAGATCACCTTAGCGGACAATCCTACAATGAGCAGTTCTTC; cdr3_aa: CTSSQDHLSGQSYNEQFF
v_call: TRBV15; j_call: TRBJ2-6; d_call: TRBD2; clone_size: .; cdr3_nt: TGTGCCACCAGACGGGGGGGCTCTGGGGCCAACGTCCTGACTTTC; cdr3_aa: CATRRGGSGANVLTF